The 26 T cell receptor beta chains below come from one sample, sequenced in a study of shared clonotypes between healthy human individuals. Produced via immunoSEQ multiplex PCR; TCRdb's table is partial and in-frame only. The table has hundreds of thousands of clones, more than 95% seen once; the top ten hold about 0.057%. Material: naive CD4+ T cells sorted from blood. Regarding subset: CD45RA+ positively selected. Receptors were obtained from a woman aged 25 to 39 in good health.

This chain connects TRBV28 to TRBJ2-5, with 11 bases aligning to TRBD2. The J call may be wrong; the DNA end is better matched by TRBJ2-7. From germline, CDR1 is MDHEN and CDR2 SYDVKM. The CDR3 totals 15 residues. DNA of the CDR3: TGTGCCAGCAGCCGTAGCGGGAGGGGATCCTACGAGCAGTACTTC. Its protein product is CASSRSGRGSYEQYF.

The chain employs TRBV5-6 and TRBJ2-7; the match to TRBD2 covers 7 bases. Trimming removed 5 bases from V and 6 bases from J; junction bases left unmatched: 14. The germline gives CDR1 SGHDT, CDR2 YYEEEE. The CDR3 covers 15 residues. The DNA for the CDR3 is TGTGCCAGCAGACCCCGACTAGCTCCTGATCGCGAGCAGTACTTC. Amino acids: CASRPRLAPDREQYF.

The chain carries TRBV20-1 and TRBJ1-1; no definite D call. The CDR3 covers 11 residues. Per the germline V gene, CDR1 is DFQATT and CDR2 is SNEGSKA (reference sequence). Trimming removed 6 bases from V and 7 bases from J, with 12 bases in between. The CDR3 sequence: CSAPLHLEAFF. In DNA form, the CDR3 reads TGCAGTGCCCCCTTGCACCTTGAAGCTTTCTTT.

The chain's CDR3 is CASSHRGVPEQYF. The CDR3 coding sequence is TGTGCCAGCAGCCACAGGGGAGTCCCCGAGCAGTACTTC. This chain joins TRBV7-8 and TRBJ2-7; 7 bases map to TRBD1. This CDR3 comprises 13 residues. V was clipped by 5 bases and J by 6 bases; unmatched bases: 7. Germline loops: CDR1 SGHVS, CDR2 FQNEAQ.

The chain joins TRBV18 to TRBJ1-2; a weak D match, TRBD1 (5 bases). V shed 3 bases and J shed 3 bases, with 17 bases lying between them. CDR3 size: 16 residues. From germline, CDR1 is KGHSH and CDR2 LQKENI. CDR3 loop: CASSPPIGTLDYGYTF. CDR3 sequence (DNA): TGTGCCAGCTCACCGCCCATAGGGACGTTGGACTATGGCTACACCTTC.

This chain links TRBV28 with TRBJ2-7; D may be TRBD2 (6 bases). The V gene's germline CDR1 is MDHEN and CDR2 SYDVKM. The CDR3 covers 13 residues. V lost 2 bases, J lost 6 bases, and 11 bases lay in between. CDR3 in amino acids: CASSLPAGSEQYF. The CDR3 DNA follows: TGTGCCAGCAGTTTACCCGCGGGGAGCGAGCAGTACTTC.

The chain links TRBV30 to TRBJ2-5, with D perhaps matching TRBD2 (5 bases). Germline V gene sequence: CDR1 GTSNPN, CDR2 SVGIG (reference sequence). The CDR3 runs 13 residues. V was trimmed by 2 bases and J by 4 bases, leaving 11 bases between them. This chain's CDR3 is CAWSLTGIETQYF. CDR3 bases: TGTGCCTGGAGTCTTACGGGAATAGAGACCCAGTACTTC.

This sequence joins TRBV6-5 and TRBJ1-2; D not certain. CDR1 MNHEY and CDR2 SVGAGI come from the germline V gene. The V end was cut by 2 bases, the J end by 7 bases, with 17 bases between. There are 15 residues in the CDR3. The DNA for the CDR3 is TGTGCCAGCAGTTACAACGATGTAATGTCCGGTGGCTACACCTTC. This codes for CASSYNDVMSGGYTF.

This clone was seen a handful of times. The genes are TRBV19 and TRBJ1-5; TRBD1 matches 7 bases. The CDR3 has 10 residues. V lost 9 bases and J lost 13; bases outside the gene matches: 6. Germline V gene data show CDR1 as LNHDA and CDR2 as SQIVND (reference sequence). Here the CDR3 reads CASGQAHQHF. In DNA, the CDR3 is TGTGCCAGCGGACAGGCTCATCAGCATTTT.

J is TRBJ2-7 and V is TRBV2, with D hard to call. The V end was cut by 2 bases, the J end by 2 bases, with 13 bases between. The germline V gene has CDR1 SNHLY and CDR2 FYNNEI. This CDR3 region has 15 residues. The CDR3 bases are TGTGCCAGCAGTGAAACGACAAATAAGGCCTACGAGCAGTACTTC. It codes for CASSETTNKAYEQYF.

On this clone: This CDR3 is also generated by other DNA sequences in the sample. As DNA, the CDR3 is TGCGCCAGCAGCTTGACTAGCGGCACAGATACGCAGTATTTT. Protein product: CASSLTSGTDTQYF. The chain is built from TRBV5-1 and TRBJ2-3, with 7 bases fitting TRBD2. V dropped 1 base and J dropped 1; count of bases not matched to a gene: 0. The germline CDR1 and CDR2 sequences are SGHRS and YFSETQ. This CDR3 has 14 residues. The full variable domain, with the rest looked up from reference TRBV5-1 and TRBJ2-3, is KAGVTQTPRYLIKTRGQQVTLSCSPISGHRSVSWYQQTPGQGLQFLFEYFSETQRNKGNFPGRFSGRQFSNSRSEMNVSTLELGDSALYLCASSLTSGTDTQYFGPGTRLTVL.

Written as DNA, the CDR3 is TGTGCCAGCAGTTTACTCGAGTATTCGGATCAGCCCCAGCATTTT. This sequence encodes CASSLLEYSDQPQHF. This chain uses TRBV28 with TRBJ1-5; D unclear. This CDR3 has 15 amino acids. V lost 2 bases to trimming and J lost 5 bases, with 13 bases between them. Germline CDR1 and CDR2: MDHEN and SYDVKM.

This rearrangement joins TRBV2 to TRBJ1-1, with D unclear. CDR1 and CDR2 from the germline V gene are SNHLY and FYNNEI. V lost 5 bases to trimming and J lost 1 base, with 5 bases between them. The length of the CDR3 is 12 residues. CDR3 loop: CASSPGNTEAFF. For the CDR3, the DNA is TGTGCCAGCAGTCCGGGGAACACTGAAGCTTTCTTT.

The chain recombines TRBV28 with TRBJ1-2; tentative D call: TRBD1 (6 bases). From germline, CDR1 is MDHEN and CDR2 SYDVKM. The CDR3 contains 19 residues. V dropped 4 bases and J dropped 1 base, with 25 bases sitting between them. In DNA, the CDR3 is TGTGCCAGCAGTTCGACAGGCGATGGACCCAGGGCTAATAACTATGGCTACACCTTC. It yields the protein CASSSTGDGPRANNYGYTF.

The CDR3 region is CASSTGTSGISDTQYF. The DNA of the CDR3 is TGTGCCAGCAGCACCGGGACTAGCGGGATTTCAGATACGCAGTATTTT. V and J are TRBV11-3 and TRBJ2-3; 13 nucleotides align to TRBD2. Trimming cost V 5 bases and J 4 bases; bases outside gene matches: 6. The germline V gene encodes CDR1 SGHNT and CDR2 YENEEA. The CDR3 has 16 amino acids.

This clone was counted once. The chain combines TRBV6-5 with TRBJ2-1; 13 positions match TRBD2. Unmatched junction bases numbered 5, after V lost 2 bases and J lost 7 bases. Per the germline V gene, CDR1 is MNHEY and CDR2 is SVGAGI. This CDR3 is built from 16 residues. This chain's CDR3 is CASSYAGTSGKNEQFF. CDR3 DNA: TGTGCCAGCAGTTACGCTGGGACTAGCGGGAAGAATGAGCAGTTCTTC.

The V call is TRBV28, the J call TRBJ1-1; 10 nucleotides line up with TRBD1. V gave up 7 bases and J gave up 1 base; unmatched junction bases: 6. Germline values: CDR1 MDHEN, CDR2 SYDVKM. This CDR3 has 15 amino acids. CDR3 amino acids: CASTGDRGWNTEAFF. For the CDR3, the DNA is TGTGCCAGCACCGGGGACAGGGGATGGAACACTGAAGCTTTCTTT.

This clone was detected once. This chain joins TRBV19 and TRBJ1-5; D call uncertain. CDR1 LNHDA and CDR2 SQIVND come from the germline V gene (reference sequence). The CDR3 has 13 amino acids. Trimming removed 3 bases at V and 5 bases at J, with 8 bases between. CDR3 loop: CASSIDQDQPQHF. Here the CDR3 DNA reads TGTGCCAGTAGTATTGATCAGGATCAGCCCCAGCATTTT. The variable domain in full, with the rest retrieved from reference TRBV19 and TRBJ1-5, is DGGITQSPKYLFRKEGQNVTLSCEQNLNHDAMYWYRQDPGQGLRLIYYSQIVNDFQKGDIAEGYSVSREKKESFPLTVTSAQKNPTAFYLCASSIDQDQPQHFGDGTRLSIL.

This chain joins TRBV2 and TRBJ1-1, with D possibly TRBD1 on 6 matching bases. The V gene lost 8 bases and the J gene lost 2 bases, with 18 bases spanning the gap. The CDR3 is 15 residues long. Germline CDR1 and CDR2: SNHLY and FYNNEI. The CDR3 protein is CASGRQVSFNTEAFF. The CDR3 coding sequence is TGTGCCAGCGGTCGACAGGTTTCGTTTAACACTGAAGCTTTCTTT.

In this sample, this clone turned up a few times. The sample contains more than one DNA sequence encoding this CDR3. The V gene is TRBV20-1, the J gene TRBJ1-4; D is undetermined. The germline V gene has CDR1 DFQATT and CDR2 SNEGSKA (reference sequence). V lost 2 bases, J lost 6 bases, and 4 bases lay in between. This CDR3 spans 11 amino acids. The CDR3 DNA reads as TGCAGTGCTAGATGGGATGAAAAACTGTTTTTT. Translated, it gives CSARWDEKLFF.

The chain employs TRBV6-1 and TRBJ1-5, with TRBD1 as a possible D gene (5 bases). The germline gives CDR1 MNHNS, CDR2 SASEGT. Trimming left V 7 bases short and J 0 bases short, with 13 bases between. The CDR3 runs 15 residues. CDR3 amino acids: CASNEGTPSNQPQHF. CDR3 sequence (DNA): TGTGCCAGCAACGAGGGGACCCCTAGCAATCAGCCCCAGCATTTT.

The gene calls are TRBV11-2 and TRBJ2-7; perhaps TRBD2 as D (6 bases). V was pared by 7 bases and J by 2 bases, with 24 bases between. Germline CDR1 and CDR2: SGHAT and FQNNGV. This CDR3 has 17 amino acids. CDR3: CASTPSRWPSVAYEQYF. As DNA, the CDR3 is TGTGCCAGCACCCCATCCCGGTGGCCTAGCGTAGCCTACGAGCAGTACTTC.

This clone occurred once. The rearrangement joins TRBV4-2 to TRBJ1-2, with 7 bases that match TRBD1. Germline assignment: CDR1 LGHNA and CDR2 YNFKEQ. The CDR3 is made up of 16 amino acids. V lost 2 bases to trimming and J lost 4 bases; unmatched junction nucleotides: 10. CDR3 sequence reads: CASSQTGQAETYGYTF. The CDR3 DNA follows: TGTGCCAGCAGCCAAACAGGACAGGCGGAGACCTATGGCTACACCTTC.

The chain joins TRBV19 to TRBJ1-1; D is unresolved. With 5 bases removed from V and 1 base from J, the gap between germline ends came to 14 bases. Germline CDR1 is LNHDA and CDR2 is SQIVND (reference sequence). The CDR3 covers 15 residues. Here the CDR3 reads CASSVRTESNTEAFF. The CDR3, as DNA: TGTGCCAGTAGTGTACGAACCGAGTCGAACACTGAAGCTTTCTTT.

The V gene is TRBV11-3, the J gene TRBJ1-5, with TRBD1 matching 8 bases. CDR1 SGHNT and CDR2 YENEEA come from the germline V gene. This CDR3 has 20 residues. With 1 base clipped from V and 1 base from J, the junction kept 15 bases outside the gene matches. The CDR3 here is CASSLGTGCDRGCSNQPQHF. In nucleotides, the CDR3 is TGTGCCAGCAGCTTAGGGACGGGGTGCGACAGGGGCTGCAGCAATCAGCCCCAGCATTTT.

The rearrangement links TRBV2 to TRBJ1-4; no clear D gene. This CDR3 is built from 15 residues. With 2 bases removed from V and 8 bases from J, the gap between germline ends came to 15 bases. Germline CDR1 reads SNHLY; CDR2 reads FYNNEI. CDR3 in amino acids: CASSELGSGGEKLFF. The CDR3 nucleotides are TGTGCCAGCAGTGAATTGGGTAGTGGAGGGGAAAAACTGTTTTTT.